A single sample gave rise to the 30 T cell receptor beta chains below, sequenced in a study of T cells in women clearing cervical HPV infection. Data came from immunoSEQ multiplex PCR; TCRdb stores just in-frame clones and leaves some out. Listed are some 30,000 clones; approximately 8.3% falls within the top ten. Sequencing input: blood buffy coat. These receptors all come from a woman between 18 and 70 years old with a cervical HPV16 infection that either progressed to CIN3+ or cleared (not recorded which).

CDR3 bases read: TGTGCCAGCAGTGACAGCAGGGACAATGAG. Its protein is CASSDSRDNE. The CDR3 in full is CASSDSRDNEQFF. This chain uses TRBV2 with TRBJ2-1, with TRBD1 as a possible D gene (5 bases). The CDR3 extends 3 residues past the end of the read, so its final part is completed from the germline J gene. Germline V gene sequence: CDR1 SNHLY, CDR2 FYNNEI. The CDR3 is made up of 13 amino acids. V lost 3 bases and J 5 bases, leaving 8 bases between the germline ends.

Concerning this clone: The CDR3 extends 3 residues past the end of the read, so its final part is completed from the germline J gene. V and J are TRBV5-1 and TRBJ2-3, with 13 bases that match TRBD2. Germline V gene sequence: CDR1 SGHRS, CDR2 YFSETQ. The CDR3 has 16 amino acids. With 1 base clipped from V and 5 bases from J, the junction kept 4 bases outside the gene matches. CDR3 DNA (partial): TGCGCCAGCAGCTTGACTAGCGGGGGGGCCGGAGATACG. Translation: CASSLTSGGAGDT. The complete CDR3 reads CASSLTSGGAGDTQYF.

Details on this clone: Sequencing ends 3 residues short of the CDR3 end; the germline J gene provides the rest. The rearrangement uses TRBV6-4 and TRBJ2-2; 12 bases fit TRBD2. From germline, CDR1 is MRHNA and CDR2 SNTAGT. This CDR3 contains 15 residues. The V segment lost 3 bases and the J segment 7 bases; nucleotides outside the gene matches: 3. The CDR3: CASSELAGGHGELFF. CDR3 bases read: TGTGCCAGCAGTGAACTAGCGGGAGGACACGGGGAG.

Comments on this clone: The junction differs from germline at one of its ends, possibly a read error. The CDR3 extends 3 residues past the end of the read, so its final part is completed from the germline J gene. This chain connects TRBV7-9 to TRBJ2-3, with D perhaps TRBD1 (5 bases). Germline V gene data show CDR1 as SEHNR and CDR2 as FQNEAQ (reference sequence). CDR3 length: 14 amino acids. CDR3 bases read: TGTGCCAGCAGCCAAATGGGAAGCACAGGTACG. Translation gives CASSQMGSTGT. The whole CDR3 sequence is CASSQMGSTGTQYF.

The CDR3 bases that were read are TGCAGTGCCCTAAAACTCACCTATGGC. Its protein is CSALKLTYG. The CDR3 in its entirety is CSALKLTYGYTF. The chain is built from TRBV20-1 and TRBJ1-2; the D is unclear. The CDR3 extends 3 residues past the end of the read, so its final part is completed from the germline J gene. CDR3 size: 12 residues. V was trimmed by 6 bases and J by 4 bases, leaving 12 bases between them. Germline V lookup: CDR1 DFQATT, CDR2 SNEGSKA (reference sequence).

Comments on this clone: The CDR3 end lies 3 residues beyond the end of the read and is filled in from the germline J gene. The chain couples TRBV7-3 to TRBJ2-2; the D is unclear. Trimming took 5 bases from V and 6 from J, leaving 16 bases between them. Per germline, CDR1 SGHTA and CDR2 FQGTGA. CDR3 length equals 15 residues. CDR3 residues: CASSLSAPPAGELFF. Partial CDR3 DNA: TGTGCCAGCAGCCTAAGCGCCCCGCCGGCCGGGGAG.

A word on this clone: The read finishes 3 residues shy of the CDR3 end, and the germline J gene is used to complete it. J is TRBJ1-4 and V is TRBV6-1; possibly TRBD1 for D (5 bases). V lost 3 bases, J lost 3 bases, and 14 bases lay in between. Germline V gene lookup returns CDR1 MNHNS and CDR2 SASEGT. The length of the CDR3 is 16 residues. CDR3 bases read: TGTGCCAGCAGTGAGGGCCGGCAGGGCTCTAATGAAAAA. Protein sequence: CASSEGRQGSNEK. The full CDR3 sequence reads CASSEGRQGSNEKLFF.

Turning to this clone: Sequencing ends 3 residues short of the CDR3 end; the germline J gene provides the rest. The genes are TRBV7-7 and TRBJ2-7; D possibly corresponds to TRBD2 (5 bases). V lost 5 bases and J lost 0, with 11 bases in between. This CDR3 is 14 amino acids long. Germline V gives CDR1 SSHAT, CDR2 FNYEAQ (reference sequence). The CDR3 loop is CASSATRASYEQYF. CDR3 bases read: TGTGCCAGCAGCGCAACTAGAGCCTCCTACGAG.

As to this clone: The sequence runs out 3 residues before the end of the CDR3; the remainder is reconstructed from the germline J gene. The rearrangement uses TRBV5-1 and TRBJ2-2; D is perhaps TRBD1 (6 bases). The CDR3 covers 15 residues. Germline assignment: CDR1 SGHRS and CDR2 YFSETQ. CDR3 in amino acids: CAHGTNPPGANVLFF. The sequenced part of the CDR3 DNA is TGCGCCCATGGGACAAACCCTCCTGGGGCCAACGTG. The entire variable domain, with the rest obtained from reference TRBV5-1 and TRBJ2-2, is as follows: KAGVTQTPRYLIKTRGQQVTLSCSPISGHRSVSWYQQTPGQGLQFLFEYFSETQRNKGNFPGRFSGRQFSNSRSEMNVSTLELGDSALYLCAHGTNPPGANVLFFGEGSRLTVL.

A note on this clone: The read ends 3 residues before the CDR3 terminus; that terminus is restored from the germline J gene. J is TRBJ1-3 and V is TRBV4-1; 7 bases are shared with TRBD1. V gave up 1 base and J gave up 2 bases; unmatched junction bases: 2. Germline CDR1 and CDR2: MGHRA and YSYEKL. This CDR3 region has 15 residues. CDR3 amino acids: CASSQGDRAGNTIYF. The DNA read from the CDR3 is TGCGCCAGCAGCCAAGGTGACAGGGCTGGAAACACC.

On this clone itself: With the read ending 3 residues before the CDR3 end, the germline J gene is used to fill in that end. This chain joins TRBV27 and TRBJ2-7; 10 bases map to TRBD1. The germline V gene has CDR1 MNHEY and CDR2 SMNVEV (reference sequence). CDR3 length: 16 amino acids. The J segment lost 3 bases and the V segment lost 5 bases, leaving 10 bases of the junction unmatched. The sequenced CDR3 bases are TGTGCCAGCAGTCTGTCCCGGGACAGGGGTCTCTACGAG. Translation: CASSLSRDRGLYE. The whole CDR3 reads CASSLSRDRGLYEQYF.

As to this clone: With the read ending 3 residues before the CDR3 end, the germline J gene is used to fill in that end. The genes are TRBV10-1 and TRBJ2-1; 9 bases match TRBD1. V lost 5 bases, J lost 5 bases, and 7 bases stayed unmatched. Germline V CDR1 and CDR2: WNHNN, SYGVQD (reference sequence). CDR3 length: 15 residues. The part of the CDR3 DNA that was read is TGCGCCAGCAGTCATTCCGGGACAGGGAACAATGAG. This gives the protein CASSHSGTGNNE. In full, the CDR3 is CASSHSGTGNNEQFF.

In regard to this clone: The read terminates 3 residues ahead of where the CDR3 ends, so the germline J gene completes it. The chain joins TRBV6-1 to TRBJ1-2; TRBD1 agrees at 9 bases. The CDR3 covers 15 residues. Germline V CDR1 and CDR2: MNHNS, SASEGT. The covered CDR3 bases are TGTGCCAGCAGTGCCTCCGGGACAGGGTCCTACGAC. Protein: CASSASGTGSYD. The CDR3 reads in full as CASSASGTGSYDYTF.

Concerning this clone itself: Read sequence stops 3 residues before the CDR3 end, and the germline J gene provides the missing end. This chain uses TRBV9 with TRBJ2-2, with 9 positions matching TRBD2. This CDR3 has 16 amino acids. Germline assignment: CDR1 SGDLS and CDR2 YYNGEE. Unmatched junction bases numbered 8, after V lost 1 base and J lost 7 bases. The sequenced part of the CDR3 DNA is TGTGCCAGCAGCGTACGCGGGGGGGTCTACGGCGGGGAG. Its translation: CASSVRGGVYGGE. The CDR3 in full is CASSVRGGVYGGELFF. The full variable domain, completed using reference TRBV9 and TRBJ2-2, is DSGVTQTPKHLITATGQRVTLRCSPRSGDLSVYWYQQSLDQGLQFLIQYYNGEERAKGNILERFSAQQFPDLHSELNLSSLELGDSALYFCASSVRGGVYGGELFFGEGSRLTVL.

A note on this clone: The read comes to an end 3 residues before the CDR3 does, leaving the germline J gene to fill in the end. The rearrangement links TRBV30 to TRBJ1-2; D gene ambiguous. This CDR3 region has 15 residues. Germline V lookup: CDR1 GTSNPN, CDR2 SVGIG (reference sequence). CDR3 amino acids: CAWDLLAGAGDTYTF. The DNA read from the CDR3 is TGTGCCTGGGACCTCCTAGCGGGAGCGGGAGATACC.

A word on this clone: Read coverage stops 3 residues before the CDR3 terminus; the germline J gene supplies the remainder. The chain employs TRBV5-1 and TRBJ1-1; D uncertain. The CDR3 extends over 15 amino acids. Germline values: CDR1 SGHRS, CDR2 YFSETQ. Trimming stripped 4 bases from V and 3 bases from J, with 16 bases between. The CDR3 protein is CASSPSAHRDTEAFF. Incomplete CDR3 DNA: TGCGCCAGCAGCCCCTCGGCCCACCGGGACACTGAA. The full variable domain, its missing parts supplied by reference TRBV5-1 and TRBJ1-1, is KAGVTQTPRYLIKTRGQQVTLSCSPISGHRSVSWYQQTPGQGLQFLFEYFSETQRNKGNFPGRFSGRQFSNSRSEMNVSTLELGDSALYLCASSPSAHRDTEAFFGQGTRLTVV.

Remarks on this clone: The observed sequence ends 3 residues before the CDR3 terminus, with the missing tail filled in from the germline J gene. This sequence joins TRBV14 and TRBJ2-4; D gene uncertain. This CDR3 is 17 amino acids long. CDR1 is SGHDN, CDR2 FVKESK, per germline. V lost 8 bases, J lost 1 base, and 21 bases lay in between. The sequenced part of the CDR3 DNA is TGTGCCAGCCCTAACAGACGGTACGAGGTGGCCAAAAACATT. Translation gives CASPNRRYEVAKNI. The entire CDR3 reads CASPNRRYEVAKNIQYF.

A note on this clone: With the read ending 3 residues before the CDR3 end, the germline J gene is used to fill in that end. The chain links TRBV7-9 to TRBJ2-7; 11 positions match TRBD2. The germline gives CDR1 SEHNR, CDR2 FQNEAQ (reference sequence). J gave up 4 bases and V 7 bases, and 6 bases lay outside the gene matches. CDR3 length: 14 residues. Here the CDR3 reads CASIGLAGGYEQYF. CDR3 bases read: TGTGCCAGCATAGGACTAGCGGGTGGTTACGAG. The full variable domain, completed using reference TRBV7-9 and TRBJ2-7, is DTGVSQNPRHKITKRGQNVTFRCDPISEHNRLYWYRQTLGQGPEFLTYFQNEAQLEKSRLLSDRFSAERPKGSFSTLEIQRTEQGDSAMYLCASIGLAGGYEQYFGPGTRLTVT.

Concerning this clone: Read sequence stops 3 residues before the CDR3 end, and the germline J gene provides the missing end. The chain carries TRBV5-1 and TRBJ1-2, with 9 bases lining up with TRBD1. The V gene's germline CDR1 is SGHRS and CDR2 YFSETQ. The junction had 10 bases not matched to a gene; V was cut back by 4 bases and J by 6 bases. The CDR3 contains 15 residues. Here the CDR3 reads CASSPYRGQIHGYTF. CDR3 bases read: TGCGCCAGCAGCCCCTACAGGGGGCAAATACATGGC.

The DNA read from the CDR3 is TGTGCCAGCAGCTTAAATAACCTCGGTGAG. It yields the protein CASSLNNLGE. The entire CDR3 protein is CASSLNNLGEQFF. This chain uses TRBV11-3 with TRBJ2-1; D not certain. The read gets to within 3 residues of the CDR3 end, and the germline J gene fills in the rest. Between the trimmed V and J ends, which lost 2 bases and 9 bases, there was a span of 11 bases. The CDR3 is 13 residues long. CDR1 and CDR2 from the germline V gene are SGHNT and YENEEA.

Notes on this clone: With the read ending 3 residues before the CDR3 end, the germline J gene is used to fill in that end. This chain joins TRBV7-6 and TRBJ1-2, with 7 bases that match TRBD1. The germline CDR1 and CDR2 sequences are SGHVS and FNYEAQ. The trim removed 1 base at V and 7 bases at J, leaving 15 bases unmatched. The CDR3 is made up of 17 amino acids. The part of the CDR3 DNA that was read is TGTGCCAGCAGCTTAGACCGGCGGACAGGCCAAAGGGGTGGC. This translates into CASSLDRRTGQRGG. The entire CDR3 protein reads CASSLDRRTGQRGGYTF.

This chain's CDR3 is CAISAPSGGSGNTIYF. The sequenced CDR3 bases are TGTGCCATCAGCGCCCCCTCAGGGGGCTCTGGAAACACC. The chain couples TRBV10-3 to TRBJ1-3, with TRBD1 identical over 7 bases. The read is 3 residues too short to cover the CDR3 end, so that end is filled in from the germline J gene. Trimming at V came to 6 bases and at J to 0 bases, leaving 8 bases not matched to a gene. This CDR3 spans 16 amino acids. Germline V lookup: CDR1 ENHRY, CDR2 SYGVKD.

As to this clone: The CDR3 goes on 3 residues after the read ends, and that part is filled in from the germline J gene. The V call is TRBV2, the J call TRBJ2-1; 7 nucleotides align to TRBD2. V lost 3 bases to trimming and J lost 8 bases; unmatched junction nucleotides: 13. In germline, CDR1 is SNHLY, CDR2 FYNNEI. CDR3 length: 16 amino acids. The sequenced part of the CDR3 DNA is TGTGCCAGCAGTGAGTTAGCGGGTGGTAATGTTTATGAG. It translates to CASSELAGGNVYE. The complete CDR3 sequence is CASSELAGGNVYEQFF. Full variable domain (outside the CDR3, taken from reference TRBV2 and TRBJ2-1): EPEVTQTPSHQVTQMGQEVILRCVPISNHLYFYWYRQILGQKVEFLVSFYNNEISEKSEIFDDQFSVERPDGSNFTLKIRSTKLEDSAMYFCASSELAGGNVYEQFFGPGTRLTVL.

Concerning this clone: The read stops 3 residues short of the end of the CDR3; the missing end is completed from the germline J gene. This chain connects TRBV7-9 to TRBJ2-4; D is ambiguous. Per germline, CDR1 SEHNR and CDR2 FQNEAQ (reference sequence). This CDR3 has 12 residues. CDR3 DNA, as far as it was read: TGTGCCAGCAGCGCCCAAGTAACTGGT. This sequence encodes CASSAQVTG. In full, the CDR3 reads CASSAQVTGQYF. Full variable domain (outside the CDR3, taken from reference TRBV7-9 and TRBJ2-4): DTGVSQNPRHKITKRGQNVTFRCDPISEHNRLYWYRQTLGQGPEFLTYFQNEAQLEKSRLLSDRFSAERPKGSFSTLEIQRTEQGDSAMYLCASSAQVTGQYFGAGTRLSVL.

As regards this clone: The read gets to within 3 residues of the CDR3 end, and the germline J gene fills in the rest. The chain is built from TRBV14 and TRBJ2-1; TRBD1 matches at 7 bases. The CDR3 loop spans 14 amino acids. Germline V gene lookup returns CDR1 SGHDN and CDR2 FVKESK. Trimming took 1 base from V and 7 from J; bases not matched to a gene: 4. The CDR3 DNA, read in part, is TGTGCCAGCAGCCAAGTTAGGGGGCGTAATGAG. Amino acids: CASSQVRGRNE. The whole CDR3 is CASSQVRGRNEQFF.

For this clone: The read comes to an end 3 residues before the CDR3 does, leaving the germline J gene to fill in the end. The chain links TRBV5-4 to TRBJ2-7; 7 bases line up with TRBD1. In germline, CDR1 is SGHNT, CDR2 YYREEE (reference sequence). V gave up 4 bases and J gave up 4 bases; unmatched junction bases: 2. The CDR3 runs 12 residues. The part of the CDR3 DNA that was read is TGTGCCAGCAGCGGGGACAGTTACGAG. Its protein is CASSGDSYE. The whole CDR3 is CASSGDSYEQYF.

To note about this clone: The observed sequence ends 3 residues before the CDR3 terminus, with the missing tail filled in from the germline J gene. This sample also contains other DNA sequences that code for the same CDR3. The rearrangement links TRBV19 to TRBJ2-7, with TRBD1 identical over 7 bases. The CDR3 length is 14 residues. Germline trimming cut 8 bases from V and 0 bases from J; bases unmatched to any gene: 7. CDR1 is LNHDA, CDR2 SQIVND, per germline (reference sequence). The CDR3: CASDRAQSSYEQYF. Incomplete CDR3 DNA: TGTGCCAGTGACAGGGCCCAAAGCTCCTACGAG.

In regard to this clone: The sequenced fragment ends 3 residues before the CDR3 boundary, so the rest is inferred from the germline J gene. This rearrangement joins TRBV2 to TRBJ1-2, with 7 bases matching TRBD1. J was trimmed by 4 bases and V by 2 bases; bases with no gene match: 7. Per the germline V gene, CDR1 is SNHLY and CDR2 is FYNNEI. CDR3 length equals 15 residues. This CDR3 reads CASSELVRDSYGYTF. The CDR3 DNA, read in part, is TGTGCCAGCAGTGAACTAGTAAGGGACAGCTATGGC.

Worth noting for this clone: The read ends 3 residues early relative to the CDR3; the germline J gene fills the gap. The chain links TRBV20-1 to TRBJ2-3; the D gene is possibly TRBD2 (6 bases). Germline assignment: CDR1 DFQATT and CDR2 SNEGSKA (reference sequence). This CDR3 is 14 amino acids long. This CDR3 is CSASSGHSNQPQYF. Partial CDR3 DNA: TGCAGTGCTAGTAGCGGCCATAGCAATCAGCCG.

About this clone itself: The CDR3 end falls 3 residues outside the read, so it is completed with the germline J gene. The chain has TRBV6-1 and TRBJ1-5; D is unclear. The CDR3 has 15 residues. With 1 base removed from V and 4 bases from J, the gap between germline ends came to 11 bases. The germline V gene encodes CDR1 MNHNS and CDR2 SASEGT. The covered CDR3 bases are TGTGCCAGCAGTGAAGAATCCGCAGCGAATCAGCCC. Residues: CASSEESAANQP. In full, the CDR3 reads CASSEESAANQPQHF.